This is a list of T cell receptor beta chains from one sample in a study of neurological immune-mediated disorders. Each CDR3 protein is one row after TCRdb ran MiXCR on the 5' RACE reads. Of some 89,000 distinct CDR3 sequences in the sample, 4.3% were seen once. Sequencing input: PBMCs. Source of these receptors: a woman in her sixties with multiple sclerosis. Both conserved end residues are part of each CDR3. A D gene is named only where the DNA matches it firmly. Size values are once, few and many counts, or a class for expanded clones, and some rows have none.

clone size: many
J gene: TRBJ1-1
D gene: -
V gene: TRBV6-5
CDR3 protein: CASSYRADTEAFF
CDR3 DNA: TGTGCCAGCAGTTACAGAGCTGACACTGAAGCTTTCTTT

clone size: many
J gene: TRBJ2-3
D gene: -
V gene: TRBV10-3
CDR3 protein: CAISESLRTDTQYF
CDR3 DNA: TGTGCCATCAGTGAGTCCCTCCGCACAGATACGCAGTATTTT

clone size: -
J gene: TRBJ2-5
D gene: TRBD1
V gene: TRBV6-1
CDR3 protein: CASSEGQGTQETQYF
CDR3 DNA: TGTGCCAGCAGTGAAGGACAGGGGACCCAAGAGACCCAGTACTTC

clone size: many
J gene: TRBJ2-1
D gene: TRBD1
V gene: TRBV5-1
CDR3 protein: CASSWTGDEQFF
CDR3 DNA: TGCGCCAGCAGCTGGACAGGCGATGAGCAGTTCTTC

clone size: few
J gene: TRBJ2-7
D gene: -
V gene: TRBV13
CDR3 protein: CASSLGVRAISYEQYF
CDR3 DNA: TGTGCCAGCAGCTTAGGGGTTAGGGCTATCTCCTACGAGCAGTACTTC

clone size: many
J gene: TRBJ1-6
D gene: -
V gene: TRBV6-5
CDR3 protein: CASRSPGTPLHF
CDR3 DNA: TGTGCCAGCAGATCCCCGGGTACACCCCTCCACTTT

clone size: many
J gene: TRBJ1-1
D gene: -
V gene: TRBV6-5
CDR3 protein: CASSYATVDTEAFF
CDR3 DNA: TGTGCCAGCAGTTACGCTACAGTGGACACTGAAGCTTTCTTT

clone size: many
J gene: TRBJ1-1
D gene: -
V gene: TRBV18
CDR3 protein: CASSHRAVKGTEAFF
CDR3 DNA: TGTGCCAGCTCACACCGGGCGGTAAAGGGGACTGAAGCTTTCTTT

clone size: many
J gene: TRBJ2-7
D gene: TRBD2
V gene: TRBV7-8
CDR3 protein: CASSLIGTSGYEQYF
CDR3 DNA: TGTGCCAGCAGCTTAATCGGGACTAGCGGTTACGAGCAGTACTTC

clone size: many
J gene: TRBJ2-7
D gene: -
V gene: TRBV20-1
CDR3 protein: CSASSQGSSYEQYF
CDR3 DNA: TGCAGTGCTAGTAGTCAGGGGAGCTCCTACGAGCAGTACTTC

clone size: many
J gene: TRBJ1-2
D gene: -
V gene: TRBV7-8
CDR3 protein: CASSVTGPGYGYTF
CDR3 DNA: TGTGCCAGCAGCGTCACGGGCCCGGGCTATGGCTACACCTTC

clone size: many
J gene: TRBJ2-5
D gene: TRBD1
V gene: TRBV27
CDR3 protein: CASSLSVRGFGETQYF
CDR3 DNA: TGTGCCAGCAGTTTGAGTGTCAGGGGGTTTGGGGAGACCCAGTACTTC

clone size: many
J gene: TRBJ2-2
D gene: TRBD2
V gene: TRBV5-5
CDR3 protein: CASSSTSGSTGELFF
CDR3 DNA: TGTGCCAGCAGCTCGACTAGCGGGTCCACCGGGGAGCTGTTTTTT

clone size: many
J gene: TRBJ2-7
D gene: TRBD2
V gene: TRBV15
CDR3 protein: CATSSGGDPGIEQYF
CDR3 DNA: TGTGCCACCAGCAGTGGGGGGGACCCCGGAATAGAGCAGTACTTC

clone size: many
J gene: TRBJ1-5
D gene: -
V gene: TRBV15
CDR3 protein: CATSSTGIRGNQPQHF
CDR3 DNA: TGTGCCACCAGTTCTACAGGGATAAGGGGCAATCAGCCCCAGCATTTT

clone size: many
J gene: TRBJ2-5
D gene: TRBD1
V gene: TRBV5-1
CDR3 protein: CASSKGTGGKETQYF
CDR3 DNA: TGCGCCAGCAGCAAGGGAACAGGGGGGAAAGAGACCCAGTACTTC

clone size: many
J gene: TRBJ2-1
D gene: TRBD2
V gene: TRBV12-3/TRBV12-4
CDR3 protein: CASSSRTRLAGTSSYNEQFF
CDR3 DNA: TGTGCCAGCAGTTCACGTACGAGACTAGCGGGGACCAGCTCCTACAATGAGCAGTTCTTC

clone size: many
J gene: TRBJ1-1
D gene: -
V gene: TRBV6-5
CDR3 protein: CASSPWTHRGTEAFF
CDR3 DNA: TGTGCCAGCAGTCCATGGACACACCGGGGCACTGAAGCTTTCTTT

clone size: many
J gene: TRBJ2-7
D gene: -
V gene: TRBV6-1
CDR3 protein: CASSAGHRSYEQYF
CDR3 DNA: TGTGCCAGCAGTGCGGGACACCGGAGCTACGAGCAGTACTTC

clone size: many
J gene: TRBJ2-5
D gene: TRBD2
V gene: TRBV5-1
CDR3 protein: CASNPSGGYQETQYF
CDR3 DNA: TGCGCCAGCAACCCGAGCGGGGGGTACCAAGAGACCCAGTACTTC

clone size: many
J gene: TRBJ1-5
D gene: -
V gene: TRBV7-2
CDR3 protein: CASSLKGGVQPQHF
CDR3 DNA: TGTGCCAGCAGCTTAAAGGGGGGTGTTCAGCCCCAGCATTTT

clone size: many
J gene: TRBJ2-4
D gene: -
V gene: TRBV12-3/TRBV12-4
CDR3 protein: CASSRTGSKNIQYF
CDR3 DNA: TGTGCCAGCAGCCGAACCGGGAGTAAAAACATTCAGTACTTC

clone size: many
J gene: TRBJ1-6
D gene: -
V gene: TRBV6-5
CDR3 protein: CASSYANTPLHF
CDR3 DNA: TGTGCCAGCAGTTACGCAAACACACCCCTCCACTTT

clone size: many
J gene: TRBJ1-1
D gene: -
V gene: TRBV20-1
CDR3 protein: CSARDFQRNTEAFF
CDR3 DNA: TGCAGTGCTAGAGACTTCCAGAGGAACACTGAAGCTTTCTTT

clone size: many
J gene: TRBJ1-1
D gene: TRBD1
V gene: TRBV2
CDR3 protein: CASSARQGANTEAFF
CDR3 DNA: TGTGCCAGCAGTGCCAGACAGGGGGCGAACACTGAAGCTTTCTTT

clone size: many
J gene: TRBJ2-3
D gene: -
V gene: TRBV6-1
CDR3 protein: CASRPSTEYLRDTQYF
CDR3 DNA: TGTGCCAGCAGACCGTCGACAGAGTACCTTAGGGATACGCAGTATTTT

clone size: many
J gene: TRBJ1-2
D gene: -
V gene: TRBV27
CDR3 protein: CASSYPAGRGYTF
CDR3 DNA: TGTGCCAGCAGTTATCCCGCAGGGAGAGGCTACACCTTC

clone size: few
J gene: TRBJ1-3
D gene: -
V gene: TRBV27
CDR3 protein: CASSLVGAGNTIYF
CDR3 DNA: TGTGCCAGCAGTTTAGTGGGGGCTGGAAACACCATATATTTT

clone size: many
J gene: TRBJ1-1
D gene: TRBD1
V gene: TRBV19
CDR3 protein: CASRETGGRNTEAFF
CDR3 DNA: TGTGCCAGTAGAGAGACAGGGGGCCGGAACACTGAAGCTTTCTTT

clone size: many
J gene: TRBJ2-7
D gene: TRBD2
V gene: TRBV5-1
CDR3 protein: CASSPRTSGGAAREQYF
CDR3 DNA: TGCGCCAGCAGCCCGCGGACTAGCGGGGGGGCCGCGCGGGAGCAGTACTTC

clone size: many
J gene: TRBJ2-3
D gene: -
V gene: TRBV20-1
CDR3 protein: CSASESASTDTQYF
CDR3 DNA: TGCAGTGCCAGTGAATCAGCTAGCACAGATACGCAGTATTTT

clone size: many
J gene: TRBJ1-1
D gene: TRBD1
V gene: TRBV29-1
CDR3 protein: CSGGDRGGMNTEAFF
CDR3 DNA: TGCAGCGGAGGGGACAGGGGAGGGATGAACACTGAAGCTTTCTTT

clone size: many
J gene: TRBJ2-5
D gene: -
V gene: TRBV3-1
CDR3 protein: CASSQDRLQETQYF
CDR3 DNA: TGTGCCAGCAGCCAAGACAGACTCCAAGAGACCCAGTACTTC

clone size: many
J gene: TRBJ1-1
D gene: -
V gene: TRBV20-1
CDR3 protein: CSARGARVREAFF
CDR3 DNA: TGCAGTGCTAGAGGAGCTAGGGTCAGGGAAGCTTTCTTT

clone size: many
J gene: TRBJ2-7
D gene: -
V gene: TRBV7-6
CDR3 protein: CASSLGQAIPYEQYF
CDR3 DNA: TGTGCCAGCAGCTTAGGCCAGGCGATCCCCTACGAGCAGTACTTC

clone size: many
J gene: TRBJ1-1
D gene: -
V gene: TRBV29-1
CDR3 protein: CSGRNTEAFF
CDR3 DNA: TGCAGCGGTCGGAACACTGAAGCTTTCTTT

clone size: few
J gene: TRBJ1-5
D gene: -
V gene: TRBV6-1
CDR3 protein: CASRMGWEPQHF
CDR3 DNA: TGTGCCAGCAGAATGGGGTGGGAGCCCCAGCATTTT

clone size: many
J gene: TRBJ1-1
D gene: -
V gene: TRBV5-1
CDR3 protein: CASSSPGLSTEAFF
CDR3 DNA: TGCGCCAGCAGCTCACCGGGACTGAGCACTGAAGCTTTCTTT

clone size: many
J gene: TRBJ2-5
D gene: TRBD1
V gene: TRBV3-1
CDR3 protein: CASSLTGGLQETQYF
CDR3 DNA: TGTGCCAGCAGCCTTACAGGGGGTTTACAAGAGACCCAGTACTTC

clone size: many
J gene: TRBJ1-5
D gene: -
V gene: TRBV7-9
CDR3 protein: CASAAWDYNQPQHF
CDR3 DNA: TGTGCCAGCGCTGCGTGGGATTACAATCAGCCCCAGCATTTT

clone size: many
J gene: TRBJ2-1
D gene: TRBD2
V gene: TRBV7-9
CDR3 protein: CASSLVRRGGSSYNEQFF
CDR3 DNA: TGTGCCAGCAGCTTAGTCAGGCGGGGGGGGAGCTCCTACAATGAGCAGTTCTTC

clone size: many
J gene: TRBJ1-6
D gene: TRBD1
V gene: TRBV5-1
CDR3 protein: CASSFRTTTGSNSPLHF
CDR3 DNA: TGCGCCAGCAGCTTTAGGACAACGACAGGGAGTAATTCACCCCTCCACTTT

clone size: many
J gene: TRBJ1-5
D gene: -
V gene: TRBV12-3/TRBV12-4
CDR3 protein: CASSLTGESNQPQHF
CDR3 DNA: TGTGCCAGCAGTTTAACGGGGGAAAGCAATCAGCCCCAGCATTTT

clone size: many
J gene: TRBJ2-2
D gene: TRBD1
V gene: TRBV20-1
CDR3 protein: CSASVGTGGVTGELFF
CDR3 DNA: TGCAGTGCTTCCGTTGGGACAGGGGGCGTCACCGGGGAGCTGTTTTTT

clone size: many
J gene: TRBJ2-5
D gene: TRBD1
V gene: TRBV6-5
CDR3 protein: CASSRDRAIQETQYF
CDR3 DNA: TGTGCCAGCAGCCGGGACAGGGCAATCCAAGAGACCCAGTACTTC

clone size: many
J gene: TRBJ1-5
D gene: -
V gene: TRBV3-1
CDR3 protein: CASSQGRQGNQPQHF
CDR3 DNA: TGTGCCAGCAGCCAAGGCAGGCAGGGCAATCAGCCCCAGCATTTT

clone size: -
J gene: TRBJ2-7
D gene: -
V gene: TRBV28
CDR3 protein: CASSLSGEYEQYF
CDR3 DNA: TGTGCCAGCAGTTTATCAGGGGAGTACGAGCAGTACTTC

clone size: many
J gene: TRBJ1-1
D gene: TRBD1
V gene: TRBV7-9
CDR3 protein: CASSPLSGGTEAFF
CDR3 DNA: TGTGCCAGCAGCCCGTTATCAGGGGGAACTGAAGCTTTCTTT

clone size: many
J gene: TRBJ1-1
D gene: -
V gene: TRBV18
CDR3 protein: CASSPSITEAFF
CDR3 DNA: TGTGCCAGCTCACCTAGTATTACTGAAGCTTTCTTT

clone size: many
J gene: TRBJ2-1
D gene: -
V gene: TRBV7-6
CDR3 protein: CASSLRGGRYEQFF
CDR3 DNA: TGTGCCAGCAGCTTAAGGGGTGGCAGGTATGAGCAGTTCTTC

clone size: many
J gene: TRBJ1-1
D gene: -
V gene: TRBV20-1
CDR3 protein: CSASPMDTEAFF
CDR3 DNA: TGCAGTGCTAGTCCCATGGACACTGAAGCTTTCTTT